One sample yielded the 3 T cell receptor beta chains listed below, sequenced in a study of T cells in localized non-small cell lung cancer. TCRdb keeps only in-frame clones here, not all; method: immunoSEQ multiplex PCR. Found here are 20,000 to 25,000 clones, over 80% of them singletons; the top ten hold 12%. The sample consisted of PBMCs, taken before any cancer treatment. These TCRs come from a man aged 35 to 69 with stage II squamous cell lung carcinoma.

This rearrangement joins TRBV7-6 to TRBJ2-3; D uncertain. The CDR3 runs 14 residues. V dropped 2 bases and J dropped 6 bases, with 12 bases sitting between them. Looked up from germline, CDR1 is SGHVS and CDR2 is FNYEAQ. The CDR3 region has the DNA TGTGCCAGCAGCTTATTTACATCTGGGGATACGCAGTATTTT. Amino acid sequence: CASSLFTSGDTQYF.

The genes are TRBV19 and TRBJ1-5; D gene unclear. The length of the CDR3 is 13 residues. Germline CDR1 reads LNHDA; CDR2 reads SQIVND (reference sequence). V was cut by 9 bases and J by 0 bases, with 9 bases left in between. For the CDR3, the DNA is TGTGCCAGCCAGTATGATAGCAATCAGCCCCAGCATTTT. This encodes CASQYDSNQPQHF.

This chain joins TRBV7-2 and TRBJ1-1; D possibly corresponds to TRBD1 (5 bases). This CDR3 has 16 residues. Trimming removed 2 bases at V and 3 bases at J, with 16 bases between. Germline loops: CDR1 SGHTA, CDR2 FQGNSA. The CDR3 is CASSLWGQVRYTEAFF. The CDR3 DNA sequence: TGTGCCAGCAGCTTATGGGGCCAGGTTCGGTACACTGAAGCTTTCTTT.